The 14 T cell receptor beta chains below all came from one sample that was sequenced in a study of T cells in localized non-small cell lung cancer (TCRdb year 2020). The library was built by means of the immunoSEQ multiplex PCR assay. In TCRdb, the immuneACCESS table is reduced to in-frame sequences with V and J assigned. These tables do not hold every clone; where another copy was compared, an unresolved V gene accounts for under half, and the others remain unexplained. Recorded for this sample are around 83,000 clones; over 60% of them occurred a single time. The ten largest clones capture about a fifth of the sample. The specimen comprised PBMCs, sampled before any cancer treatment. All receptors come from a man aged 40 to 75 with stage II squamous cell lung carcinoma.

Only a few counts were recorded for this clone. The chain employs TRBV9 and TRBJ1-5; D unresolved. Between the trimmed V and J ends, which lost 0 bases and 7 bases, there was a span of 14 bases. The CDR3 contains 15 residues. Per germline, CDR1 SGDLS and CDR2 YYNGEE. CDR3 sequence reads: CASSVDTEPGQPQHF. CDR3 nucleotides: TGTGCCAGCAGCGTAGACACCGAGCCGGGGCAGCCCCAGCATTTT.

This sequence joins TRBV7-9 and TRBJ2-5; D not certain. This CDR3 is 11 amino acids long. V lost 5 bases, J lost 3 bases, and 4 bases lay in between. Germline loops: CDR1 SEHNR, CDR2 FQNEAQ (reference sequence). CDR3 sequence (DNA): TGTGCCAGCAGCCTAAAAGAGACCCAGTACTTC. Its protein is CASSLKETQYF.

This CDR3 reads CASSRISGSVEQYF. In nucleotides, the CDR3 is TGTGCCAGCAGCCGCATATCCGGGTCAGTCGAGCAGTACTTC. The rearrangement joins TRBV6-6 to TRBJ2-7; no clear D gene. V lost 6 bases, J lost 6 bases, and 18 bases lay in between. The CDR3 has 14 residues. The germline gives CDR1 MNHNY, CDR2 SVGAGI (reference sequence).

The CDR3 bases are TGTGCCAGCAGCTTACGACAGGCCTTCTACAATGAGCAGTTCTTC. Encoded protein: CASSLRQAFYNEQFF. The rearrangement links TRBV7-9 to TRBJ2-1, with D maybe TRBD1 (6 bases). Germline CDR1 SEHNR, CDR2 FQNEAQ (reference sequence). The CDR3 has 15 residues. Trimming removed 2 bases at V and 3 bases at J, with 11 bases between.

The chain uses TRBV28 and TRBJ2-3; D is unclear. The CDR3 has 14 residues. The germline V gene has CDR1 MDHEN and CDR2 SYDVKM. V was shortened by 6 bases and J by 6 bases, with 16 bases between the two germline ends. The CDR3 spells CASRSGISSDTQYF. The CDR3 coding sequence is TGTGCCAGCAGGTCGGGTATAAGCAGTGATACGCAGTATTTT.

The J gene is TRBJ1-6, the V gene TRBV6-6; D is ambiguous. The CDR3 has 12 residues. The V gene's germline CDR1 is MNHNY and CDR2 SVGAGI (reference sequence). The V end lost 5 bases, the J end lost 12 bases, and 11 bases lay between the germline ends. DNA of the CDR3: TGTGCCAGCAGTACCCGGATGAAACCCCTCCACTTT. Encoded protein: CASSTRMKPLHF.

The chain carries TRBV5-1 and TRBJ2-2, with D maybe TRBD1 (6 bases). The V gene's germline CDR1 is SGHRS and CDR2 YFSETQ. The CDR3 is made up of 15 amino acids. Trimming removed 3 bases at V and 0 bases at J, with 9 bases between. The CDR3 region has the DNA TGCGCCAGCAGCTGGACAGTTGCGAACACCGGGGAGCTGTTTTTT. This gives the protein CASSWTVANTGELFF.

CDR3: CASSQDQGRGIPYEQYF. As DNA, the CDR3 is TGTGCCAGCAGCCAAGATCAAGGCAGGGGGATCCCTTACGAGCAGTACTTC. The rearrangement joins TRBV14 to TRBJ2-7; 7 positions agree with TRBD1. Germline lookup yields CDR1 SGHDN and CDR2 FVKESK. Trimming at V came to 0 bases and at J to 4 bases, leaving 12 bases not matched to a gene. This CDR3 is built from 17 residues.

The rearrangement joins TRBV4-1 to TRBJ2-3, with D perhaps TRBD2 (7 bases). Trimming cost V 4 bases and J 2 bases, with 19 bases left between them. This CDR3 contains 17 residues. The V gene's germline CDR1 is MGHRA and CDR2 YSYEKL. The DNA for the CDR3 is TGCGCCAGCAGCCCCAGTGATGGGGGGGGCAACACAGATACGCAGTATTTT. Protein product: CASSPSDGGGNTDTQYF.

This clone has a handful of counts. This rearrangement joins TRBV11-3 to TRBJ2-2; TRBD1 matches at 10 bases. The CDR3 covers 15 residues. Trimming at V came to 3 bases and at J to 7 bases, leaving 5 bases not matched to a gene. CDR1 and CDR2 from the germline V gene are SGHNT and YENEEA. The CDR3 reads CASSLWGQGIGELFF. The CDR3 coding sequence is TGTGCCAGCAGCTTGTGGGGACAGGGGATCGGGGAGCTGTTTTTT.

This sequence joins TRBV10-3 and TRBJ2-7, with TRBD1 matching over 9 bases. V trimming: 4 bases; J trimming: 2 bases; junction bases outside the gene matches: 6. CDR3 length: 15 amino acids. Germline-derived CDR1 and CDR2 are ENHRY and SYGVKD. Here the CDR3 reads CAISGQGQGTYEQYF. CDR3 sequence (DNA): TGTGCCATCAGTGGCCAGGGACAGGGAACCTACGAGCAGTACTTC.

The V call is TRBV20-1, the J call TRBJ2-7, with 7 bases matching TRBD1. The trim removed 7 bases at V and 6 bases at J, leaving 6 bases unmatched. CDR1 is DFQATT and CDR2 is SNEGSKA in the germline V gene (reference sequence). The CDR3 spans 11 residues. CDR3 in DNA: TGCAGTGTCCCGACAGGGAGCGAGCAGTACTTC. It specifies CSVPTGSEQYF.

This clone came up a few times. The genes are TRBV18 and TRBJ1-5; D might be TRBD1 (5 bases). The CDR3 contains 15 residues. V gave up 4 bases and J gave up 0 bases, with 10 bases separating them. Germline-derived CDR1 and CDR2 are KGHSH and LQKENI. As DNA, the CDR3 is TGTGCCAGCTCACGAGGGACGGCTAGCAATCAGCCCCAGCATTTT. The encoded protein is CASSRGTASNQPQHF.

The rearrangement joins TRBV28 to TRBJ1-5; D gene ambiguous. CDR3 length: 15 residues. Germline V gene data show CDR1 as MDHEN and CDR2 as SYDVKM. V gave up 4 bases and J gave up 12 bases, with 22 bases separating them. Written as DNA, the CDR3 is TGTGCCAGCAGTTCGCCGACACCCCGAAAGGTTGTCCAGCATTTT. Translating gives CASSSPTPRKVVQHF. The full variable domain, with the rest looked up from reference TRBV28 and TRBJ1-5, is DVKVTQSSRYLVKRTGEKVFLECVQDMDHENMFWYRQDPGLGLRLIYFSYDVKMKEKGDIPEGYSVSREKKERFSLILESASTNQTSMYLCASSSPTPRKVVQHFGDGTRLSIL.